Following are 26 T cell receptor beta chains from one sample sequenced in a study of blood T cell repertoires in COVID-19. The table came from immunoSEQ multiplex PCR; TCRdb's copy has only in-frame clones and leaves some out. The repertoire includes fewer than 450,000 clones, over 70% of them detected once, and about 6.9% sits in the top ten. The material sequenced was peripheral blood. These receptors were obtained from a woman aged 45-59 years with COVID-19, enrolled during active disease.

The rearrangement uses TRBV27 and TRBJ1-6, with TRBD1 as a possible D gene (6 bases). The CDR3 is 16 amino acids. Germline CDR1 MNHEY, CDR2 SMNVEV (reference sequence). Trimming removed 8 bases from V and 4 bases from J, with 18 bases in between. In nucleotides, the CDR3 is TGTGCCAGCCGAACAGGGAAGGGTGTTTATAATTCACCCCTCCACTTT. Translated: CASRTGKGVYNSPLHF.

The V gene is TRBV21-1, the J gene TRBJ2-2; TRBD2, the D gene given by the table, was not confirmed from the DNA. TRBV21-1 is a pseudogene locus. This CDR3 region has 17 residues. This chain's CDR3 is CASSNTGLAVNTGELFF. DNA of the CDR3: TGTGCCAGCAGCAACACGGGACTAGCGGTAAACACCGGGGAGCTGTTTTTT.

The chain combines TRBV12-5 with TRBJ1-1; D gene ambiguous. CDR1 LGHNT and CDR2 FRNRAP come from the germline V gene. Trimming shortened V by 3 bases and J by 1 base, and 18 bases separated the two germline ends. CDR3 length: 17 amino acids. The CDR3 DNA is TGTGCTAGTGGTTTCAGATCCGCCCCGGAGAAGAACACTGAAGCTTTCTTT. It translates to CASGFRSAPEKNTEAFF.

The chain carries TRBV6-2 or TRBV6-3 and TRBJ2-7, with 8 bases lining up with TRBD1. CDR3 length equals 13 residues. V dropped 6 bases and J dropped 2; count of bases not matched to a gene: 3. Per the germline V gene, CDR1 is MNHEY and CDR2 is SVGEGT. CDR3 residues: CASSGTGTYEQYF. In nucleotides, the CDR3 is TGTGCCAGCAGCGGGACAGGTACCTACGAGCAGTACTTC.

This clone occurred a few times. The chain links TRBV19 to TRBJ2-4; 8 bases agree with TRBD2. Per the germline V gene, CDR1 is LNHDA and CDR2 is SQIVND (reference sequence). The trim removed 6 bases at V and 8 bases at J, leaving 9 bases unmatched. There are 14 residues in the CDR3. The CDR3 DNA follows: TGTGCCAGTAGCGGGCGGGGGGTATCGGACATTCAGTACTTC. It yields the protein CASSGRGVSDIQYF.

Only one count was recorded for this clone. J is TRBJ1-1 and V is TRBV30, with 7 bases that match TRBD1. The length of the CDR3 is 13 residues. The junction had 10 bases not matched to a gene; V was cut back by 8 bases and J by 4 bases. Germline assignment: CDR1 GTSNPN and CDR2 SVGIG (reference sequence). The CDR3 nucleotides are TGTGCCGGTACAAAAGGGGGCCGCACTGAAGCTTTCTTT. Amino acids: CAGTKGGRTEAFF.

This chain connects TRBV7-9 to TRBJ2-3; D call uncertain. The germline V gene encodes CDR1 SEHNR and CDR2 FQNEAQ (reference sequence). This CDR3 is built from 13 residues. The germline V and J ends were trimmed by 1 base and 5 bases, with 7 bases remaining between them. The CDR3: CASSLETGDTQYF. DNA of the CDR3: TGTGCCAGCAGCTTAGAGACGGGAGATACGCAGTATTTT.

This clone has just one count. The rearrangement links TRBV6-2 or TRBV6-3 to TRBJ2-7, with a tentative D call TRBD1 (5 bases). The CDR3 runs 15 residues. V was trimmed by 2 bases and J by 6 bases, leaving 17 bases between them. Germline CDR1 MNHEY, CDR2 SVGEGT. CDR3 bases: TGTGCCAGCAGTTACCCCAGACCCACAGGTTTCGAGCAGTACTTC. It is translated as CASSYPRPTGFEQYF.

This chain links TRBV7-8 with TRBJ1-5, with 7 bases that match TRBD1. This CDR3 spans 16 amino acids. Germline values: CDR1 SGHVS, CDR2 FQNEAQ. V gave up 5 bases and J gave up 0 bases; unmatched junction bases: 7. CDR3 amino acids: CASSLGTANSNQPQHF. CDR3 coding DNA: TGTGCCAGCAGCCTAGGGACAGCTAATAGCAATCAGCCCCAGCATTTT. Based on the CDR3 plus reference TRBV7-8 and TRBJ1-5, the full variable domain is GAGVSQSPRYKVAKRGQDVALRCDPISGHVSLFWYQQALGQGPEFLTYFQNEAQLDKSGLPSDRFFAERPEGSVSTLKIQRTQQEDSAVYLCASSLGTANSNQPQHFGDGTRLSIL.

This clone has only one observation. This chain joins TRBV11-3 and TRBJ1-1, with a weak D call TRBD1 (5 bases). V lost 5 bases and J lost 9, with 16 bases in between. The germline V gene has CDR1 SGHNT and CDR2 YENEEA. CDR3 length: 13 amino acids. CDR3 in DNA: TGTGCCAGCAGCGTAAAGCCGGGACTTAAAGCTTTCTTT. Encoded protein: CASSVKPGLKAFF.

The V call is TRBV11-2, the J call TRBJ1-2; D is unresolved. V lost 1 base and J lost 5, with 11 bases in between. The germline V gene encodes CDR1 SGHAT and CDR2 FQNNGV. This CDR3 comprises 14 residues. The CDR3 DNA sequence: TGTGCCAGCAGCTTAGCCGGACTCCAGTATGGCTACACCTTC. Residues: CASSLAGLQYGYTF.

The chain uses TRBV27 and TRBJ2-7, with 7 positions matching TRBD1. The CDR3 contains 15 residues. Germline CDR1 and CDR2: MNHEY and SMNVEV (reference sequence). Trimming took 3 bases from V and 3 from J; bases not matched to a gene: 8. The CDR3 sequence: CASSFTGQEFYEQYF. The CDR3 coding sequence is TGTGCCAGCAGTTTCACCGGACAGGAATTCTACGAGCAGTACTTC.

The chain employs TRBV11-2 and TRBJ2-1, with D perhaps TRBD2 (5 bases). Germline V gives CDR1 SGHAT, CDR2 FQNNGV. This CDR3 contains 15 residues. V shed 4 bases and J shed 5 bases, with 15 bases lying between them. CDR3 sequence (DNA): TGTGCCAGCAGCTACCCGGGTTTCGGGGACAATGAGCAGTTCTTC. This encodes CASSYPGFGDNEQFF.

The rearrangement uses TRBV13 and TRBJ2-1, with 7 positions matching TRBD2. Per the germline V gene, CDR1 is PRHDT and CDR2 is FYEKMQ (reference sequence). The V gene end was trimmed by 5 bases and the J gene end by 11 bases; junction bases not matched to a gene: 15. The CDR3 is made up of 15 amino acids. CDR3 protein: CASSERVAGMVKQFF. The CDR3 DNA reads as TGTGCCAGCAGCGAGAGAGTAGCGGGCATGGTAAAGCAGTTCTTC.

For this clone: The same CDR3 is also encoded by other DNA sequences in this sample. This CDR3 is CASSPLGANGYTF. CDR3 DNA: TGTGCCAGCAGCCCTCTGGGGGCGAATGGCTACACCTTC. This rearrangement joins TRBV3-1 (or the pseudogene TRBV3-2) to TRBJ1-2; perhaps TRBD1 as D (6 bases). The CDR3 length is 13 residues. V was trimmed by 4 bases and J by 6 bases, leaving 12 bases between them. Germline CDR1 LGHDT, CDR2 YNNKEL (reference sequence).

On this clone: At one of its ends the junction is not consistent with the germline gene, which may arise from a read error. CDR3 sequence: CASRLLWGVAYEQYF. For the CDR3, the DNA is TGTGCCAGCAGATTATTATGGGGGGTCGCCTACGAGCAGTACTTC. This rearrangement joins TRBV27 to TRBJ2-7, with D possibly matching TRBD2 (6 bases). The CDR3 loop spans 15 amino acids. Germline CDR1 reads MNHEY; CDR2 reads SMNVEV (reference sequence).

The CDR3 DNA is TGTGCCAGCTCACCACCTCGCGGGACAGGGGATGGCTACACCTTC. Encoded protein: CASSPPRGTGDGYTF. The chain links TRBV18 to TRBJ1-2; 10 bases align to TRBD1. After removal of 0 bases from V and 6 bases from J, the junction contained 4 bases not matched to a gene. The germline gives CDR1 KGHSH, CDR2 LQKENI. This CDR3 contains 15 residues.

The chain uses TRBV7-8 and TRBJ1-1; weak D call: TRBD1 (6 bases). With 5 bases removed from V and 0 bases from J, the gap between germline ends came to 7 bases. The CDR3 totals 13 residues. Germline-derived CDR1 and CDR2 are SGHVS and FQNEAQ. The CDR3 loop reads CASSNRVNTEAFF. Written as DNA, the CDR3 is TGTGCCAGCAGCAACAGGGTGAACACTGAAGCTTTCTTT.

In its sample, this clone was seen once. The chain recombines TRBV27 with TRBJ2-2; 7 nucleotides match TRBD2. The germline V gene encodes CDR1 MNHEY and CDR2 SMNVEV (reference sequence). CDR3 length: 16 amino acids. The J segment lost 2 bases and the V segment lost 3 bases, leaving 6 bases of the junction unmatched. The CDR3 sequence is CASSLWGGLNTGELFF. Here the CDR3 DNA reads TGTGCCAGCAGTTTGTGGGGAGGGTTAAACACCGGGGAGCTGTTTTTT.

The gene calls are TRBV18 and TRBJ1-1; the match to TRBD1 covers 7 bases. This CDR3 spans 17 amino acids. With 3 bases clipped from V and 1 base from J, the junction kept 11 bases outside the gene matches. Germline V gene lookup returns CDR1 KGHSH and CDR2 LQKENI. CDR3 sequence (DNA): TGTGCCAGCTCACCCCCCCGACAGGGCGGGAAGAACACTGAAGCTTTCTTT. Translated: CASSPPRQGGKNTEAFF.

The rearrangement uses TRBV18 and TRBJ2-7, with TRBD1 identical over 7 bases. J lost 1 base, V lost 2 bases, and 2 bases had no gene match. CDR1 is KGHSH, CDR2 LQKENI, per germline. This CDR3 comprises 14 residues. CDR3 in DNA: TGTGCCAGCTCACCAACACAGGGGTCCTACGAGCAGTACTTC. Translating gives CASSPTQGSYEQYF.

The rearrangement uses TRBV6-5 and TRBJ1-6; D remains unclear. Trimming left V 6 bases short and J 6 bases short, with 12 bases between. Germline CDR1 and CDR2: MNHEY and SVGAGI. The CDR3 covers 14 residues. The CDR3 nucleotides read TGTGCCAGCAGCTCCGGGAGAGCTAATTCACCCCTCCACTTT. As protein: CASSSGRANSPLHF.

V gene TRBV18 combines with J gene TRBJ1-6; 11 bases align to TRBD1. This CDR3 is built from 15 residues. The junction had 4 bases not matched to a gene; V was cut back by 5 bases and J by 7 bases. CDR1 is KGHSH, CDR2 LQKENI, per germline. CDR3: CASSVDRGRNSPLHF. CDR3 nucleotide sequence: TGTGCCAGCTCAGTGGACAGGGGGCGGAATTCACCCCTCCACTTT.

This rearrangement joins TRBV2 to TRBJ2-4; tentative D call: TRBD2 (6 bases). There are 19 residues in the CDR3. V was trimmed by 7 bases and J by 0 bases, leaving 25 bases between them. Germline lookup yields CDR1 SNHLY and CDR2 FYNNEI. In DNA form, the CDR3 reads TGTGCCAGCACTTTTCCCGGGACTGGGAAGGACCTAGCCAAAAACATTCAGTACTTC. It codes for CASTFPGTGKDLAKNIQYF.

V is TRBV19 and J is TRBJ1-6; TRBD1 matches 7 bases. After removal of 1 base from V and 14 bases from J, the junction contained 14 bases not matched to a gene. The CDR3 runs 16 residues. Germline loops: CDR1 LNHDA, CDR2 SQIVND (reference sequence). CDR3 in DNA: TGTGCCAGTAGTATAGTACAACAGGGGCCCCATCGATCCCTCCACTTT. Its translation is CASSIVQQGPHRSLHF. The whole variable domain, remainder taken from reference TRBV19 and TRBJ1-6, is DGGITQSPKYLFRKEGQNVTLSCEQNLNHDAMYWYRQDPGQGLRLIYYSQIVNDFQKGDIAEGYSVSREKKESFPLTVTSAQKNPTAFYLCASSIVQQGPHRSLHFGNGTRLTVT.

The CDR3 bases are TGCGCCAGCAGGCCAGGGGATAATGAGCAGTTCTTC. Translated: CASRPGDNEQFF. The genes are TRBV5-1 and TRBJ2-1; the D gene is possibly TRBD1 (6 bases). V lost 5 bases, J lost 7 bases, and 10 bases lay in between. CDR1 is SGHRS and CDR2 is YFSETQ in the germline V gene. The CDR3 loop spans 12 amino acids.